Each of the 12 T cell receptor beta chains below was sequenced from the same sample in a study of blood T cell repertoires in COVID-19. TCRdb keeps only in-frame clones here, not all; method: immunoSEQ multiplex PCR. The data show 200,000 to 250,000 clones, with 65% to 90% seen just once and roughly 4% held by the top ten. The source material was PBMCs or T cells enriched from blood (not recorded which). Every receptor here comes from a woman in her 30s who had been exposed to COVID-19.

The V call is TRBV5-6, the J call TRBJ1-3, with D maybe TRBD1 (5 bases). The CDR3 is made up of 14 amino acids. Germline V gene sequence: CDR1 SGHDT, CDR2 YYEEEE. V dropped 3 bases and J dropped 1 base, with 8 bases sitting between them. CDR3 nucleotides: TGTGCCAGCAGCTCAGGGATTTCTGGAAACACCATATATTTT. Amino acid sequence: CASSSGISGNTIYF.

The chain joins TRBV29-1 to TRBJ2-1; D is possibly TRBD2 (7 bases). V lost 5 bases, J lost 4 bases, and 15 bases lay in between. The CDR3 spans 14 residues. Germline V gene sequence: CDR1 SQVTM, CDR2 ANQGSEA. CDR3 loop: CSVHQGGAYNEQFF. The CDR3 DNA sequence: TGCAGCGTTCATCAAGGGGGGGCGTACAATGAGCAGTTCTTC.

The chain is built from TRBV9 and TRBJ2-3; D is perhaps TRBD2 (5 bases). The CDR3 consists of 16 residues. V was shortened by 1 base and J by 2 bases, with 14 bases between the two germline ends. Germline-derived CDR1 and CDR2 are SGDLS and YYNGEE. In nucleotides, the CDR3 is TGTGCCAGCAGCGTACGGGGTCGAGGGTTCACAGATACGCAGTATTTT. Its translation is CASSVRGRGFTDTQYF.

The chain recombines TRBV2 with TRBJ2-7; D uncertain. Deletions cut 3 bases from V and 0 bases from J, with 9 bases between. CDR1 SNHLY and CDR2 FYNNEI come from the germline V gene. The CDR3 covers 14 residues. This CDR3 is CASSDRSRSYEQYF. The CDR3 DNA sequence: TGTGCCAGCAGTGACCGGTCCCGCTCCTACGAGCAGTACTTC. Supplemented by reference TRBV2 and TRBJ2-7, the full variable domain reads EPEVTQTPSHQVTQMGQEVILRCVPISNHLYFYWYRQILGQKVEFLVSFYNNEISEKSEIFDDQFSVERPDGSNFTLKIRSTKLEDSAMYFCASSDRSRSYEQYFGPGTRLTVT.

The rearrangement links TRBV9 to TRBJ1-4; D is perhaps TRBD1 (6 bases). CDR1 SGDLS and CDR2 YYNGEE come from the germline V gene. The CDR3 sequence is 13 residues long. V lost 3 bases and J lost 8, with 11 bases in between. For the CDR3, the DNA is TGTGCCAGCAGCGGCGAACAGGGAGAAAAACTGTTTTTT. Translating gives CASSGEQGEKLFF.

The V call is TRBV28, the J call TRBJ1-5, with 9 nucleotides matching TRBD1. After removal of 3 bases from V and 6 bases from J, the junction contained 3 bases not matched to a gene. Per germline, CDR1 MDHEN and CDR2 SYDVKM. The CDR3 loop spans 14 amino acids. This chain's CDR3 is CASSLGQGIQPQHF. The CDR3 DNA is TGTGCCAGCAGTTTGGGACAGGGTATTCAGCCCCAGCATTTT. Filled out from reference TRBV28 and TRBJ1-5, the complete variable domain reads DVKVTQSSRYLVKRTGEKVFLECVQDMDHENMFWYRQDPGLGLRLIYFSYDVKMKEKGDIPEGYSVSREKKERFSLILESASTNQTSMYLCASSLGQGIQPQHFGDGTRLSIL.

The chain links TRBV15 to TRBJ1-4; D perhaps matches TRBD1 (5 bases). V lost 3 bases and J lost 7, with 18 bases in between. Germline V gene data show CDR1 as LNHNV and CDR2 as YYDKDF (reference sequence). CDR3 length: 16 residues. CDR3 protein: CATSRSGREGSEKLFF. The CDR3 DNA follows: TGTGCCACCAGCAGGAGTGGTCGGGAGGGGAGTGAAAAACTGTTTTTT. Supplemented by reference TRBV15 and TRBJ1-4, the full variable domain reads DAMVIQNPRYQVTQFGKPVTLSCSQTLNHNVMYWYQQKSSQAPKLLFHYYDKDFNNEADTPDNFQSRRPNTSFCFLDIRSPGLGDTAMYLCATSRSGREGSEKLFFGSGTQLSVL.

The DNA of the CDR3 is TGTGCCAGCAGTTCCGGGACACCCTCCTACGAGCAGTACTTC. Its protein is CASSSGTPSYEQYF. The V call is TRBV5-6, the J call TRBJ2-7; D is perhaps TRBD1 (6 bases). Trimming removed 5 bases from V and 0 bases from J, with 12 bases in between. The CDR3 consists of 14 residues. Germline lookup yields CDR1 SGHDT and CDR2 YYEEEE.

Details on this clone: Other DNA sequences in this specimen translate into the identical CDR3. The chain recombines TRBV5-1 with TRBJ1-2; TRBD1 matches at 7 bases. The CDR3 runs 14 residues. V was pared by 0 bases and J by 2 bases, with 1 base of the junction left unmatched. Germline CDR1 and CDR2: SGHRS and YFSETQ. The CDR3 region has the DNA TGCGCCAGCAGCTTGGTAGGGGGCAACTATGGCTACACCTTC. Translated, it gives CASSLVGGNYGYTF. Full variable domain (remainder filled in from reference TRBV5-1 and TRBJ1-2): KAGVTQTPRYLIKTRGQQVTLSCSPISGHRSVSWYQQTPGQGLQFLFEYFSETQRNKGNFPGRFSGRQFSNSRSEMNVSTLELGDSALYLCASSLVGGNYGYTFGSGTRLTVV.

The chain carries TRBV4-1 and TRBJ2-1, with D possibly matching TRBD1 (6 bases). The ends were cut back, 4 bases at V and 3 bases at J, with 19 bases in the middle. Germline loops: CDR1 MGHRA, CDR2 YSYEKL. This CDR3 has 17 amino acids. The CDR3 reads CASSRPETGGNYNEQFF. The CDR3 bases are TGCGCCAGCAGCCGGCCCGAGACAGGTGGGAACTACAATGAGCAGTTCTTC.

The chain carries TRBV29-1 and TRBJ2-7; TRBD1 is a possible D gene (5 bases). Germline CDR1 and CDR2: SQVTM and ANQGSEA. The CDR3 runs to 12 residues. The germline V and J ends were trimmed by 3 bases and 6 bases, with 12 bases remaining between them. The CDR3 reads CSVEPVQGEQYF. The CDR3 nucleotides are TGCAGCGTTGAGCCCGTTCAGGGCGAGCAGTACTTC.

The rearrangement links TRBV4-2 to TRBJ1-5; no definite D call. V gave up 0 bases and J gave up 9 bases, with 6 bases separating them. There are 12 residues in the CDR3. The germline gives CDR1 LGHNA, CDR2 YNFKEQ. In nucleotides, the CDR3 is TGTGCCAGCAGCCAAGATAGTCTGCCCCAGCATTTT. Protein product: CASSQDSLPQHF.